The sequence of this TCR beta chain was determined in a study of blood T cell repertoires in COVID-19. Overall study context: Material from acute and convalescent COVID-19 was sourced from the United States, Italy and Spain. Sources were T cells, B-cell-depleted T cells, or PBMCs; the material itself was cDNA or gDNA.

Study processing details: Estimation of nucleated cell counts was performed using reference gene primer amplification. Here immunoSEQ multiplex PCR was the method, and the copy in TCRdb shows in-frame clones only, minus some. The D gene and trimming were derived from the DNA, and the V and J assignments and clone size from that table. The sample has around 450,000 clones, roughly nine tenths seen once; the top ten hold 0.7%. Enrollees, 18 to 89 years old, lived in approximately 25 US areas. Trimming took 8 bases from V and 5 from J, leaving 16 bases between them. The CDR3 has 13 amino acids. Germline V CDR1 and CDR2: MNHEY, SVGAGI.

Input material: PBMCs or T cells enriched from blood (not recorded which). The chain combines TRBV6-5 with TRBJ2-7, with TRBD2 as a possible D gene (6 bases). The TCR was taken from a woman under 30 who had recovered from COVID-19. This CDR3 reads CASGGYRSDEQYF. CDR3 bases: TGTGCCAGCGGGGGGTACAGATCCGACGAGCAGTACTTC.